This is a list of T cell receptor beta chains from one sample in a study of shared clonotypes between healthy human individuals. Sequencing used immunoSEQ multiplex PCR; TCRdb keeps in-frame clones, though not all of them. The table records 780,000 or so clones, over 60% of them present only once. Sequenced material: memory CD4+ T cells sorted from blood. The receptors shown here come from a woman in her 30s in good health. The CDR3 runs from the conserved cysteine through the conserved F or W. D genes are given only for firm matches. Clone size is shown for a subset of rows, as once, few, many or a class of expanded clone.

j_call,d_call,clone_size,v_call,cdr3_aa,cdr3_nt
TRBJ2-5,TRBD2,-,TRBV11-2,CASRQRLAGETQYF,TGTGCCAGCAGACAAAGACTAGCGGGGGAGACCCAGTACTTC
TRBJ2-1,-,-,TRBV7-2,CASSPDFSYNEQFF,TGTGCCAGCAGTCCAGACTTCTCCTACAATGAGCAGTTCTTC
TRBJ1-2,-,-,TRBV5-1,CASSLVGGYYGYTF,TGCGCCAGCAGCTTGGTTGGCGGCTACTATGGCTACACCTTC
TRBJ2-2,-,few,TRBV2,CASSSQGSHTGELFF,TGTGCCAGCAGCAGCCAGGGGTCCCACACCGGGGAGCTGTTTTTT
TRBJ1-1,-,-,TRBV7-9,CASSLGAADTEAFF,TGTGCCAGCAGCTTAGGAGCGGCGGACACTGAAGCTTTCTTT
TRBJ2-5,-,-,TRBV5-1,CASSLLSQVQETQYF,TGCGCCAGCAGCTTGCTGTCGCAGGTACAAGAGACCCAGTACTTC
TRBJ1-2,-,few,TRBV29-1,CSVPLGYSSYTF,TGCAGCGTCCCCCTCGGGTACAGTAGCTACACCTTC
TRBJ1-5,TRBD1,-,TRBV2,CASRGQHNQPQHF,TGTGCCAGCAGGGGACAGCACAATCAGCCCCAGCATTTT
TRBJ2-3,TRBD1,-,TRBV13,CASSTRTGSLTDTQYF,TGTGCCAGCAGCACCCGGACAGGGAGCCTCACAGATACGCAGTATTTT
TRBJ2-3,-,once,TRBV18,CASSQGYADTQYF,TGTGCCAGCTCACAGGGGTATGCAGATACGCAGTATTTT
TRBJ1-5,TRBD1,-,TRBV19,CASRVLDRGSQPQHF,TGTGCCAGTAGAGTGCTGGACAGGGGGAGTCAGCCCCAGCATTTT
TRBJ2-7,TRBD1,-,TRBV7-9,CASSAGQGGIRNEQYF,TGTGCCAGCAGCGCAGGACAGGGAGGTATTCGGAACGAGCAGTACTTC
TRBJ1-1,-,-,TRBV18,CASSPQSGQAFF,TGTGCCAGCTCACCACAAAGCGGACAAGCTTTCTTT
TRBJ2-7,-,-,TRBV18,CASSPQDGYEQYF,TGTGCCAGCTCTCCTCAGGACGGCTACGAGCAGTACTTC
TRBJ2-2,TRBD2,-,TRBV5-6,CASSPGRQLAGSNTGELFF,TGTGCCAGCAGTCCTGGACGCCAACTAGCGGGATCGAACACCGGGGAGCTGTTTTTT
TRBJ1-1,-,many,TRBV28,CASTLGSEAFF,TGTGCCAGCACCTTGGGATCTGAAGCTTTCTTT
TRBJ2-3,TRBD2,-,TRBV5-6,CASSLGLAAVYSSTDTQYF,TGTGCCAGCAGCTTAGGACTAGCGGCCGTATACTCTAGCACAGATACGCAGTATTTT
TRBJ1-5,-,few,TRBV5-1,CASSLVSGDQPQHF,TGCGCCAGCAGCTTGGTTTCAGGAGATCAGCCCCAGCATTTT
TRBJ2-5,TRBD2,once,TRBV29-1,CSVEGRGGGETQYF,TGCAGCGTTGAAGGTCGCGGGGGTGGGGAGACCCAGTACTTC
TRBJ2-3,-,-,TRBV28,CASSASGMDRVTQYF,TGTGCCAGCAGTGCTAGCGGGATGGACAGGGTTACGCAGTATTTT
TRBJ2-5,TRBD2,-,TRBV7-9,CASSRGERETKETQYF,TGTGCCAGCAGCCGCGGGGAGCGGGAGACAAAAGAGACCCAGTACTTC
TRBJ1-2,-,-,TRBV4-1,CASSQEGAGYGYTF,TGCGCCAGCAGCCAAGAGGGGGCGGGCTATGGCTACACCTTC
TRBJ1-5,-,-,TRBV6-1,CASSLSLLSNQPQHF,TGTGCCAGCAGTCTATCTTTGTTAAGCAATCAGCCCCAGCATTTT
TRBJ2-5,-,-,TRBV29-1,CSAQPDIQETQYF,TGCAGCGCCCAACCCGACATCCAAGAGACCCAGTACTTC
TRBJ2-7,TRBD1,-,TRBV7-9,CASSLVGQEQYF,TGTGCCAGCAGCTTAGTGGGACAGGAGCAGTACTTC
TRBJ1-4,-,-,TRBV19,CASSFTAFNEKLFF,TGTGCCAGTAGTTTTACAGCGTTTAATGAAAAACTGTTTTTT
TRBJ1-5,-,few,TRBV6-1,CASSEGHINQPQHF,TGTGCCAGCAGTGAGGGACATATCAATCAGCCCCAGCATTTT
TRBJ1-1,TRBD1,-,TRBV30,CAWNGQGSTEAFF,TGTGCCTGGAACGGACAGGGGAGCACTGAAGCTTTCTTT
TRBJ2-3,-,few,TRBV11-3,CASSSRQASDTQYF,TGTGCCAGCAGCTCCAGACAGGCCTCAGATACGCAGTATTTT